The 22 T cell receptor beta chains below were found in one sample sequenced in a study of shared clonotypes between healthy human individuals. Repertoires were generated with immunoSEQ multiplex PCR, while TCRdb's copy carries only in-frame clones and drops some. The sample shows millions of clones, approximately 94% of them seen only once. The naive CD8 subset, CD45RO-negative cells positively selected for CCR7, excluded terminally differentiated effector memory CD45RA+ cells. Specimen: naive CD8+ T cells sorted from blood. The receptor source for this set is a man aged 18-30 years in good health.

CDR3 in DNA: TGTGCCAGCAGCGTAGAAGGGGTAGGCACCTACGAGCAGTACTTC. This encodes CASSVEGVGTYEQYF. The chain uses TRBV9 and TRBJ2-7, with a weak D call TRBD1 (5 bases). The V end lost 0 bases, the J end lost 2 bases, and 12 bases lay between the germline ends. The CDR3 is 15 amino acids. Germline V CDR1 and CDR2: SGDLS, YYNGEE. Full variable domain (rest looked up from reference TRBV9 and TRBJ2-7): DSGVTQTPKHLITATGQRVTLRCSPRSGDLSVYWYQQSLDQGLQFLIQYYNGEERAKGNILERFSAQQFPDLHSELNLSSLELGDSALYFCASSVEGVGTYEQYFGPGTRLTVT.

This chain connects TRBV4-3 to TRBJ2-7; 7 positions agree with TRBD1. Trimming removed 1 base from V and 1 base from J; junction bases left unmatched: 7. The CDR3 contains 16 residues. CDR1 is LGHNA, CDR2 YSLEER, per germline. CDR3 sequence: CASSQGLIQGSYEQYF. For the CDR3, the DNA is TGCGCCAGCAGCCAAGGTCTCATACAGGGGTCCTACGAGCAGTACTTC.

The DNA for the CDR3 is TGTGCCAGCAGTCCCAACACAGGGTCCGAGCAGTACTTC. Translating it yields CASSPNTGSEQYF. The gene calls are TRBV27 and TRBJ2-7; perhaps TRBD1 as D (6 bases). Germline-derived CDR1 and CDR2 are MNHEY and SMNVEV (reference sequence). CDR3 length: 13 residues. Trimming removed 5 bases from V and 6 bases from J, with 14 bases in between.

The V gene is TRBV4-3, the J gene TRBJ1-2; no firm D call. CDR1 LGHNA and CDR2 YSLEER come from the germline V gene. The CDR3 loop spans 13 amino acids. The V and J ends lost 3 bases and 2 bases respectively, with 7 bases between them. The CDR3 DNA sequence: TGCGCCAGCAGCCATGGACTGAACTATGGCTACACCTTC. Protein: CASSHGLNYGYTF.

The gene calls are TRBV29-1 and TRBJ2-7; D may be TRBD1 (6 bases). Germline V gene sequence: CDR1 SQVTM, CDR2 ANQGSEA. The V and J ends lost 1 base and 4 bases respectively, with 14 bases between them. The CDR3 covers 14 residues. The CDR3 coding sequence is TGCAGCGTTGAAGGAGGCAGGGGCGGGTACGAGCAGTACTTC. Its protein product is CSVEGGRGGYEQYF.

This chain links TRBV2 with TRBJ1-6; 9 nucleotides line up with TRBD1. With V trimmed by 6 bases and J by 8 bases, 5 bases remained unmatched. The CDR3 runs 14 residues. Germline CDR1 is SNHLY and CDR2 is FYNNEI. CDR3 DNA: TGTGCCAGCAGCTTGACAGGGGGGGATTCACCCCTCCACTTT. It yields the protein CASSLTGGDSPLHF.

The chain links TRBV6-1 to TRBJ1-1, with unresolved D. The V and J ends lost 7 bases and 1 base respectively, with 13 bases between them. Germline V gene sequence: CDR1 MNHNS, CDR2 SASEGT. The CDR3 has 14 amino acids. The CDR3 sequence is CASTDLGGNTEAFF. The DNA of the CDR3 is TGTGCCAGCACCGACCTGGGAGGGAACACTGAAGCTTTCTTT.

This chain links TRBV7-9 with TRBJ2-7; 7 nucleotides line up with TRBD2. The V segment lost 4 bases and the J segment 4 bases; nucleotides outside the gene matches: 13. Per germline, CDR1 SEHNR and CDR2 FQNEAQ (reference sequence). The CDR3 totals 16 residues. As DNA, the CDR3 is TGTGCCAGCAGCTCCCTATTTATCCTAGCGGAATACGAGCAGTACTTC. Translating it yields CASSSLFILAEYEQYF.

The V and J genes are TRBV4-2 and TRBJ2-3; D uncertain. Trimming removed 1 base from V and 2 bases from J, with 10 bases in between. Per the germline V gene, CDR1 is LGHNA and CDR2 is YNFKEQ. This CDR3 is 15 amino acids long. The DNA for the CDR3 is TGTGCCAGCAGCCAAGGATGGGATCCCACAGATACGCAGTATTTT. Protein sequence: CASSQGWDPTDTQYF.

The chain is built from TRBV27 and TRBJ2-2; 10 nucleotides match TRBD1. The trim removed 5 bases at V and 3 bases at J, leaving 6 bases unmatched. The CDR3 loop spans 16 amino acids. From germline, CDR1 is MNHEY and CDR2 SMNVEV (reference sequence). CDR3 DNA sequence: TGTGCCAGCAGTCACCGGACAGGGGGGGACACCGGGGAGCTGTTTTTT. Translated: CASSHRTGGDTGELFF.

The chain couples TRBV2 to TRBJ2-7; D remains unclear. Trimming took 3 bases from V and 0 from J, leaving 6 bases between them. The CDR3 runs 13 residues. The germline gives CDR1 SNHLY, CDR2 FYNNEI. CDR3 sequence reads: CASSDMSSYEQYF. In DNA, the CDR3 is TGTGCCAGCAGTGATATGAGCTCCTACGAGCAGTACTTC.

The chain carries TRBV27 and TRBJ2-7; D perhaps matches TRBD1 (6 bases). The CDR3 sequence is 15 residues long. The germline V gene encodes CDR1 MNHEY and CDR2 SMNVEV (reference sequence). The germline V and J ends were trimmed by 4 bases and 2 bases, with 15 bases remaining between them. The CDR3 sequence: CASSSQDRRAYEQYF. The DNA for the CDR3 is TGTGCCAGCAGTTCCCAAGACAGGCGGGCCTACGAGCAGTACTTC.

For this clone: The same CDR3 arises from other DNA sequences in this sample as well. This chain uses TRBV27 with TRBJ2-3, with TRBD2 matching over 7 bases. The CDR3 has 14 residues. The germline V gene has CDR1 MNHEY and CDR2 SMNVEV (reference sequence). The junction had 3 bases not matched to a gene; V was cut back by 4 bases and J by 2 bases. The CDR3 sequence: CASSSSGSTDTQYF. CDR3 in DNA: TGTGCCAGCAGTTCTAGCGGATCCACAGATACGCAGTATTTT.

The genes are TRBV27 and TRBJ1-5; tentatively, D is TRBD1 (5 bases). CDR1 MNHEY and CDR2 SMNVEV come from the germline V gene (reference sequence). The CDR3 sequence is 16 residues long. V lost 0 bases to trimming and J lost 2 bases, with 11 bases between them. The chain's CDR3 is CASSLSRGDRNQPQHF. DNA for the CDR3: TGTGCCAGCAGTTTATCGAGAGGGGATCGCAATCAGCCCCAGCATTTT.

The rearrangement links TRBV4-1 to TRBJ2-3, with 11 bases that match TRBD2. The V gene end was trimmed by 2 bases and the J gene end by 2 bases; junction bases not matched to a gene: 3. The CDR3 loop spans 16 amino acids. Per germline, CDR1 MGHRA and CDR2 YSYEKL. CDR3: CASSQPSGGFTDTQYF. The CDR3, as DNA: TGCGCCAGCAGCCAACCTAGCGGGGGGTTCACAGATACGCAGTATTTT.

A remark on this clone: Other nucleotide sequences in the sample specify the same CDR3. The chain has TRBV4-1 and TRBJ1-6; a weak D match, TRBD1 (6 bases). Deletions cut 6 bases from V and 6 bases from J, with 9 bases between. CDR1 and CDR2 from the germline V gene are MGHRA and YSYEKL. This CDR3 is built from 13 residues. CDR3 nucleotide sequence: TGCGCCAGCAGTCAGGGGTTTAATTCACCCCTCCACTTT. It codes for CASSQGFNSPLHF.

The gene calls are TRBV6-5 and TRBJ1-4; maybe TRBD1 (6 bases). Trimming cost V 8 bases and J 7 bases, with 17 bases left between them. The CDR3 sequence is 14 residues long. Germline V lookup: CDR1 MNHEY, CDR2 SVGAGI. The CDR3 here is CASGEDSRGEKLFF. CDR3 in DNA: TGTGCCAGCGGGGAGGACAGCAGAGGTGAAAAACTGTTTTTT.

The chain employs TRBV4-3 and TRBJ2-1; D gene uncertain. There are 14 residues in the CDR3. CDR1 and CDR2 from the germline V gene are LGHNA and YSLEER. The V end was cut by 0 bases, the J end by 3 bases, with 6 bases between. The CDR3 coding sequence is TGCGCCAGCAGCCAAGATTGGGTCTACAATGAGCAGTTCTTC. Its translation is CASSQDWVYNEQFF.

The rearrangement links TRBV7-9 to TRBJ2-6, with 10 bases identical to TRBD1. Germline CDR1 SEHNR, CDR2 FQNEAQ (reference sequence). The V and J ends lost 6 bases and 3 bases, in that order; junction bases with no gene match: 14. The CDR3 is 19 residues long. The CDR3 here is CASRLMTGGVLFGANVLTF. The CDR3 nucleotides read TGTGCCAGCAGACTAATGACAGGGGGCGTCCTATTTGGGGCCAACGTCCTGACTTTC.

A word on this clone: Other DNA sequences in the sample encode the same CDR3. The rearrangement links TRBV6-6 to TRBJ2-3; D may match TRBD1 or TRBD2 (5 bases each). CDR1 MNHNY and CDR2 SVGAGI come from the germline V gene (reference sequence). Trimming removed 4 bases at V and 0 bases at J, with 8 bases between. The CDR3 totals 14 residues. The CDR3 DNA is TGTGCCAGCAGTTGGGGCGGGAGCACAGATACGCAGTATTTT. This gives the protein CASSWGGSTDTQYF.

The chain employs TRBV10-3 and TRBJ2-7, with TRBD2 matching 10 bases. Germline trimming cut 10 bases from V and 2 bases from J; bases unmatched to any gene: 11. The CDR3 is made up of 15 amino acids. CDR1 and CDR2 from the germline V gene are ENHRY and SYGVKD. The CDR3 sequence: CATDAGTSATYEQYF. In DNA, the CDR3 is TGTGCCACCGACGCCGGGACTAGCGCTACCTACGAGCAGTACTTC.

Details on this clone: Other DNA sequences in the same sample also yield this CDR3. The CDR3 DNA reads as TGTGCCAGCAGTTTAATCGGCCATAACACTGAAGCTTTCTTT. Its translation is CASSLIGHNTEAFF. This chain links TRBV27 with TRBJ1-1; D is uncertain. The V gene lost 2 bases and the J gene lost 2 bases, with 9 bases spanning the gap. The CDR3 length is 14 residues. Germline assignment: CDR1 MNHEY and CDR2 SMNVEV (reference sequence).